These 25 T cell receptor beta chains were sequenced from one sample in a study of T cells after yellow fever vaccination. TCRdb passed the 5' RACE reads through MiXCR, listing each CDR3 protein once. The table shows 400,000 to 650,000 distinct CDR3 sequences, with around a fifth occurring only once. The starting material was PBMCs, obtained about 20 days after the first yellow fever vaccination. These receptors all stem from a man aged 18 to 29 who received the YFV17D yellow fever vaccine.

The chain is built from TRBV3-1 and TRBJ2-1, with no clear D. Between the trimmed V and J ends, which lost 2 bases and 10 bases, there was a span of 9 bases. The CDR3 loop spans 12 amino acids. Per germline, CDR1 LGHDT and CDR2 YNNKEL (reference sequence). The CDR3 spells CASSQSSGEQFF. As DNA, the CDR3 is TGTGCCAGCAGCCAATCTTCCGGGGAGCAGTTCTTC.

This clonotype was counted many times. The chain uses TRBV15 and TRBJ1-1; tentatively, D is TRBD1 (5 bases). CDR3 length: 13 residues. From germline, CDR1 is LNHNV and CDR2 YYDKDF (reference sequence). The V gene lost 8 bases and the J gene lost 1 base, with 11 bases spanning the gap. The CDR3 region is CATQSTGNTEAFF. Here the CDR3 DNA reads TGTGCCACCCAATCCACAGGGAACACTGAAGCTTTCTTT.

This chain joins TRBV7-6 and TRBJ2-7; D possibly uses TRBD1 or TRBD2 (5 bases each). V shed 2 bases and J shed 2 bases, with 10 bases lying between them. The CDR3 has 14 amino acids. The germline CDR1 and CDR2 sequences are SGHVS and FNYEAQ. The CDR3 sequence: CASSLSWGTYEQYF. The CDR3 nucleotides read TGTGCCAGCAGCTTATCCTGGGGGACCTACGAGCAGTACTTC.

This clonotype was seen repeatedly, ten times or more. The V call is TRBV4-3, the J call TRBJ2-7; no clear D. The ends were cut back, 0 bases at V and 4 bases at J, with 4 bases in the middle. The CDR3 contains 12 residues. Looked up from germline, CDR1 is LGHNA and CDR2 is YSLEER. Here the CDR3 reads CASSQDRYEQYF. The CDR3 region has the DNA TGCGCCAGCAGCCAAGACAGGTACGAGCAGTACTTC.

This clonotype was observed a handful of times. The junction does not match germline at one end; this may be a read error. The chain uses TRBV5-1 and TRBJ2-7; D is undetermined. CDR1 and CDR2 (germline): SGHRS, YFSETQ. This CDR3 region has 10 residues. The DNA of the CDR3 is TGCGCCAGCAGCTCCCACGAGCAGTACTTC. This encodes CASSSHEQYF. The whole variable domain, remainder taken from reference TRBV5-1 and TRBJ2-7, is KAGVTQTPRYLIKTRGQQVTLSCSPISGHRSVSWYQQTPGQGLQFLFEYFSETQRNKGNFPGRFSGRQFSNSRSEMNVSTLELGDSALYLCASSSHEQYFGPGTRLTVT.

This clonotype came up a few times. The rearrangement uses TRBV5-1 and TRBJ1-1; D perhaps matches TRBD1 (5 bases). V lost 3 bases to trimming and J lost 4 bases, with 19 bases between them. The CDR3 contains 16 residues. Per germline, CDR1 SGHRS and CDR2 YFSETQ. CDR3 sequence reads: CASSSPTPGPGTEAFF. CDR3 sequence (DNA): TGCGCCAGCAGCTCACCAACACCAGGGCCCGGCACTGAAGCTTTCTTT.

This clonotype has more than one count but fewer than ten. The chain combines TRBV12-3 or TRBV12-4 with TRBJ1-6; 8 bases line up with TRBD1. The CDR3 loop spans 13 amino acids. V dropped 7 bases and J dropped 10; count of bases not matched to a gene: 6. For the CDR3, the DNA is TGTGCCAGCACCCCAGGGGGCGAATCACCCCTCCACTTT. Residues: CASTPGGESPLHF.

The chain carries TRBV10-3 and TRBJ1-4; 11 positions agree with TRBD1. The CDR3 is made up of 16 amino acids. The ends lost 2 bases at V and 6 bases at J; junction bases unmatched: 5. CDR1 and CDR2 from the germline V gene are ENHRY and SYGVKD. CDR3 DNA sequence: TGTGCCATCAGTGAGCCCCGGGACAGGGGGTATGAAAAACTGTTTTTT. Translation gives CAISEPRDRGYEKLFF.

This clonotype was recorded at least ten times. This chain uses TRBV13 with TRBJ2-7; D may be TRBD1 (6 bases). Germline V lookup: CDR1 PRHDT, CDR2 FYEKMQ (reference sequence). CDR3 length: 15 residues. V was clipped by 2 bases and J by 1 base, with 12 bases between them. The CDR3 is CASSLRATGSYEQYF. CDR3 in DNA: TGTGCCAGCAGCTTAAGGGCGACAGGTTCCTACGAGCAGTACTTC.

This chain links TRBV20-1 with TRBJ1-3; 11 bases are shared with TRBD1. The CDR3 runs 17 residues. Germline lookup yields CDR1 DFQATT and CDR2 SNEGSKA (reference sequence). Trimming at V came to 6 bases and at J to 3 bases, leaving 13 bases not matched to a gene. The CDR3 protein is CSAGSLGTGGNGNTIYF. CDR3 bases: TGCAGTGCCGGAAGCCTAGGGACAGGGGGAAATGGAAACACCATATATTTT.

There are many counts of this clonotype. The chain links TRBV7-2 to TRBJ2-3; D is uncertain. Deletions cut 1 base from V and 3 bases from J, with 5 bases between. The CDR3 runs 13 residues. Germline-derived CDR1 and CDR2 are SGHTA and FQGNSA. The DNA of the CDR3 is TGTGCCAGCAGCTTAGAGAGGACAGATACGCAGTATTTT. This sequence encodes CASSLERTDTQYF. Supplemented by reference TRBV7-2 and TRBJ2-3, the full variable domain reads GAGVSQSPSNKVTEKGKDVELRCDPISGHTALYWYRQSLGQGLEFLIYFQGNSAPDKSGLPSDRFSAERTGGSVSTLTIQRTQQEDSAVYLCASSLERTDTQYFGPGTRLTVL.

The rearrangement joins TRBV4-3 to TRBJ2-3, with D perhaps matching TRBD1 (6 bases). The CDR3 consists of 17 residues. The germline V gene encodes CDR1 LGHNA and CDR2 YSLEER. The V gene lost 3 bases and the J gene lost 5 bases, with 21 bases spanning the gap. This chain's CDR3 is CASSHSVPGHPGDTQYF. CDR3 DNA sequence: TGCGCCAGCAGCCATAGTGTACCGGGACACCCGGGAGATACGCAGTATTTT.

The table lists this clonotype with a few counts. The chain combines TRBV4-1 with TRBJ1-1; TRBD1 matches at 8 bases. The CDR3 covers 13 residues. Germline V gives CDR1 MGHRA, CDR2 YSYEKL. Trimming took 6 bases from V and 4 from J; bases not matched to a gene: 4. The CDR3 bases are TGCGCCAGCAGTCGACAGGGGTTCACTGAAGCTTTCTTT. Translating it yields CASSRQGFTEAFF.

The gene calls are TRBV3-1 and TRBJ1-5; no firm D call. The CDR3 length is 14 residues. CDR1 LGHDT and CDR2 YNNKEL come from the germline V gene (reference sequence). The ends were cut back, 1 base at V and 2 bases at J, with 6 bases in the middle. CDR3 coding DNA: TGTGCCAGCAGCCAAGGCAAGGGCAATCAGCCCCAGCATTTT. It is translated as CASSQGKGNQPQHF. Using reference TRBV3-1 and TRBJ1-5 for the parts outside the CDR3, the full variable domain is DTAVSQTPKYLVTQMGNDKSIKCEQNLGHDTMYWYKQDSKKFLKIMFSYNNKELIINETVPNRFSPKSPDKAHLNLHINSLELGDSAVYFCASSQGKGNQPQHFGDGTRLSIL.

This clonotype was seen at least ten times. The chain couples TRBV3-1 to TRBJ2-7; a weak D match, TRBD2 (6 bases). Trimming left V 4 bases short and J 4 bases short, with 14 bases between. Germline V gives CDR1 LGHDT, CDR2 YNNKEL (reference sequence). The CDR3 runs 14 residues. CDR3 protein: CASSRTGGTYEQYF. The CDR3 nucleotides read TGTGCCAGCAGCCGCACGGGCGGGACGTACGAGCAGTACTTC.

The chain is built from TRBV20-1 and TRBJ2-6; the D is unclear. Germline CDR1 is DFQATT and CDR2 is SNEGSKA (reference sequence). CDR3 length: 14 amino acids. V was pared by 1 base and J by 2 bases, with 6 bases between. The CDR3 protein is CSARAQPGANVLTF. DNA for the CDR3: TGCAGTGCTAGAGCGCAACCTGGGGCCAACGTCCTGACTTTC.

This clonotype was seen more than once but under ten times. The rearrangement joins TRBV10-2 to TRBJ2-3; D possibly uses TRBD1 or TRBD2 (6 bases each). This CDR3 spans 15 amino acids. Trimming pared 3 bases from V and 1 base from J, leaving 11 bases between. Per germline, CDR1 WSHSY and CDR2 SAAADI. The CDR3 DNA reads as TGCGCCAGCAGTGAACCAGGGGAGGGCACAGATACGCAGTATTTT. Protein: CASSEPGEGTDTQYF.

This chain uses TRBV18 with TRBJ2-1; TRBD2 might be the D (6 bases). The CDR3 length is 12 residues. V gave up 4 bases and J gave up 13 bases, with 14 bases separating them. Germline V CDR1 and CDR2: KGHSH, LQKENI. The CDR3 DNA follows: TGTGCCAGCTCACTAATCCGGGGGAGACAGTTCTTC. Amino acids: CASSLIRGRQFF.

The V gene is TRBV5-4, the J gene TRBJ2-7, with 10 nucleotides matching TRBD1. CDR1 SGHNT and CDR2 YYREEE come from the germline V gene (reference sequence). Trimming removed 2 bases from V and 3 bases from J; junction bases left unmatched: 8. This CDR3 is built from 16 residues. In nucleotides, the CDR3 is TGTGCCAGCAGCTTAGGGGACAGGGGCCGGCTCTACGAGCAGTACTTC. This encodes CASSLGDRGRLYEQYF. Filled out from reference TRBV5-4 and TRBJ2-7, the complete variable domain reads ETGVTQSPTHLIKTRGQQVTLRCSSQSGHNTVSWYQQALGQGPQFIFQYYREEENGRGNFPPRFSGLQFPNYSSELNVNALELDDSALYLCASSLGDRGRLYEQYFGPGTRLTVT.

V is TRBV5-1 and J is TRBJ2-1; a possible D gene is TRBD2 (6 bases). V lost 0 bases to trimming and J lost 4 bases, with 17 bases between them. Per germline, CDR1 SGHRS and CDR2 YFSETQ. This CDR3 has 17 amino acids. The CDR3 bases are TGCGCCAGCAGCTTGGAAACACTAGCCGGGGTGTACAATGAGCAGTTCTTC. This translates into CASSLETLAGVYNEQFF.

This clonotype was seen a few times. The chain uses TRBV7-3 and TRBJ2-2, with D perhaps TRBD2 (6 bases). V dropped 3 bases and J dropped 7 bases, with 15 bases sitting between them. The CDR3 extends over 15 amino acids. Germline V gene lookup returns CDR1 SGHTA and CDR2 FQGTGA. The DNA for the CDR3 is TGTGCCAGCAGCTTGGCGGGACCCCAGGGCGGGGAGCTGTTTTTT. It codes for CASSLAGPQGGELFF.

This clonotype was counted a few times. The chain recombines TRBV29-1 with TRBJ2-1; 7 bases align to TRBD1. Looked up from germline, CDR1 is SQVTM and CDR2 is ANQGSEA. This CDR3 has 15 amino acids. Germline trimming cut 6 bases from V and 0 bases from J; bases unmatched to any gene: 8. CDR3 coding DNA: TGCAGCGTAACCGGGACAGACCTCTCCTACAATGAGCAGTTCTTC. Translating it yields CSVTGTDLSYNEQFF.

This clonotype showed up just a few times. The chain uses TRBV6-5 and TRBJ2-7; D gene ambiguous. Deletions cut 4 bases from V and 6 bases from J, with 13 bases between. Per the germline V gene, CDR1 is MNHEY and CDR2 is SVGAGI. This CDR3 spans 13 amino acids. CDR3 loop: CASSSQQSSEQYF. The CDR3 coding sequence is TGTGCCAGCAGTTCCCAACAGTCCAGCGAGCAGTACTTC.

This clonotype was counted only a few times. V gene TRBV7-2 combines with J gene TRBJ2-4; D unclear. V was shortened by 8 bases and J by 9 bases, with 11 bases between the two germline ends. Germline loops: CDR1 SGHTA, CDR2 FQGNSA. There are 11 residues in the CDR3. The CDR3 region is CASEILGIQYF. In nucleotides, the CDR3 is TGTGCCAGCGAAATTTTGGGCATTCAGTACTTC.

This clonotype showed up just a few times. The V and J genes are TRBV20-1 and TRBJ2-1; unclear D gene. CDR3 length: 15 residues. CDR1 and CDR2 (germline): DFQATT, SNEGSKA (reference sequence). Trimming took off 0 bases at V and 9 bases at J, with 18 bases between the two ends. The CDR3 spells CSARDPLRRPAEQFF. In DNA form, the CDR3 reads TGCAGTGCTAGAGATCCCCTTCGGCGTCCAGCTGAGCAGTTCTTC.